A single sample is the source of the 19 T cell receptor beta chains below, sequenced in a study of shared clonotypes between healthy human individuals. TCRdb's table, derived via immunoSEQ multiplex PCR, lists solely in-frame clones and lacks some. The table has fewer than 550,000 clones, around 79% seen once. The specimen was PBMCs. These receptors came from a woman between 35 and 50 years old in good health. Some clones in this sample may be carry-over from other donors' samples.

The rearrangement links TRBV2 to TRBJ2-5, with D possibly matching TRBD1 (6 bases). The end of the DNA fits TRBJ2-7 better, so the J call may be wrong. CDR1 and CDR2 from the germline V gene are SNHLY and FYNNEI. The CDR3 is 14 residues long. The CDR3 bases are TGTGCCAGCAGTCCCTTCGCAGGGGCCTACGAGCAGTACTTC. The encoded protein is CASSPFAGAYEQYF.

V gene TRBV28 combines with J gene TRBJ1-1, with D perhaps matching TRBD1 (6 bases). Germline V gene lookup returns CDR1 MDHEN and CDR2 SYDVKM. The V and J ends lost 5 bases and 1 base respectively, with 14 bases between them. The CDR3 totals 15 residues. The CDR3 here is CASSPNRVRNTEAFF. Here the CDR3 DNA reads TGTGCCAGCAGTCCGAACAGGGTACGGAACACTGAAGCTTTCTTT.

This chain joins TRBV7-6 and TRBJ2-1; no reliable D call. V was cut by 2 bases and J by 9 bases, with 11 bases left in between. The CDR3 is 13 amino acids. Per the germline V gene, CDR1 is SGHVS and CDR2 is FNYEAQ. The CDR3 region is CASSLLLSGEQFF. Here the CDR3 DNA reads TGTGCCAGCAGCTTACTTCTATCGGGTGAGCAGTTCTTC.

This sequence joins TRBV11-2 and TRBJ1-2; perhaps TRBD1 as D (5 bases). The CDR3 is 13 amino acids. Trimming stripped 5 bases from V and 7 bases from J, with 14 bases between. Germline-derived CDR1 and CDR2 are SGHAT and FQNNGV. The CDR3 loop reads CASSASRDLGYTF. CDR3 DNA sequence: TGTGCCAGCAGCGCAAGCAGGGATCTTGGCTACACCTTC.

Here the CDR3 reads CASSMEGRRYEQYF. The CDR3 DNA follows: TGTGCCAGTAGTATGGAGGGGCGCCGCTACGAGCAGTACTTC. The chain employs TRBV19 and TRBJ2-7; a possible D gene is TRBD2 (6 bases). The CDR3 is 14 amino acids. Trimming cost V 3 bases and J 3 bases, with 12 bases left between them. CDR1 and CDR2 from the germline V gene are LNHDA and SQIVND (reference sequence).

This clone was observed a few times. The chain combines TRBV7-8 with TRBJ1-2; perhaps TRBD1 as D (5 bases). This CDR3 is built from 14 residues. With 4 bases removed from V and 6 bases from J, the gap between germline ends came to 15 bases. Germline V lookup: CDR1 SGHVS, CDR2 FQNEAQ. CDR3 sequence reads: CASSYDRRGNGYTF. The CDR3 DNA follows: TGTGCCAGCAGCTATGACAGACGAGGGAATGGCTACACCTTC.

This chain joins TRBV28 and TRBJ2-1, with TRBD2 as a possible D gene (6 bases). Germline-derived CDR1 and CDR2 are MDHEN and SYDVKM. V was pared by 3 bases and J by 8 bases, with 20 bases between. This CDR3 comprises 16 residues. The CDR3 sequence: CASSFIALRDSDEQFF. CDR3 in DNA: TGTGCCAGCAGTTTTATCGCTCTCCGGGACTCCGATGAGCAGTTCTTC.

In nucleotides, the CDR3 is TGTGCCAGTAGTATGGGACTAGCGTCCTACAATGAGCAGTTCTTC. It yields the protein CASSMGLASYNEQFF. The rearrangement links TRBV19 to TRBJ2-1, with 10 bases fitting TRBD2. The CDR3 consists of 15 residues. Germline-derived CDR1 and CDR2 are LNHDA and SQIVND (reference sequence). After removal of 3 bases from V and 1 base from J, the junction contained 0 bases not matched to a gene.

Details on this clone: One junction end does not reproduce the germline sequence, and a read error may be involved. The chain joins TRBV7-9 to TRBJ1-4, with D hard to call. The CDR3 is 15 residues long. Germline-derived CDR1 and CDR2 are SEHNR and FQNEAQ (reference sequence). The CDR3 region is CASRLGLATNEKLFF. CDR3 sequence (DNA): TGTGCCAGCAGGTTAGGGCTTGCAACTAATGAAAAACTGTTTTTT.

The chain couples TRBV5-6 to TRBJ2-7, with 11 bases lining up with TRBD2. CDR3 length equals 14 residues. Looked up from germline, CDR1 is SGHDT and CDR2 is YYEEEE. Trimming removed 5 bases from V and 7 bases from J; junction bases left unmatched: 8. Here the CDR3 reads CASRSGLAGREQYF. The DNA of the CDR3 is TGTGCCAGCAGATCTGGACTAGCGGGCAGGGAGCAGTACTTC.

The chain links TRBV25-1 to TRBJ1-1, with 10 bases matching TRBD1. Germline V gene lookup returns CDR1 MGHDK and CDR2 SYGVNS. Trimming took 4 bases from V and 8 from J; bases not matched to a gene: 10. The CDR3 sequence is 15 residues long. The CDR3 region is CASSGAGTGATEAFF. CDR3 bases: TGTGCCAGCAGTGGAGCCGGGACAGGGGCTACCGAAGCTTTCTTT. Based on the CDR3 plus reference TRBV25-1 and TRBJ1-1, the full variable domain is EADIYQTPRYLVIGTGKKITLECSQTMGHDKMYWYQQDPGMELHLIHYSYGVNSTEKGDLSSESTVSRIRTEHFPLTLESARPSHTSQYLCASSGAGTGATEAFFGQGTRLTVV.

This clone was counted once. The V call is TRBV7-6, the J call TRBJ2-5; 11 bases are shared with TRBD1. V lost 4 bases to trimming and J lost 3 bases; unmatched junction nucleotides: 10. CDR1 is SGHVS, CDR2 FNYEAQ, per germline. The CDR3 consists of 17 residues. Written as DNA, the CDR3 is TGTGCCAGCAGCTCACAAGTGGGGGACAGGGGGAAAGAGACCCAGTACTTC. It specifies CASSSQVGDRGKETQYF.

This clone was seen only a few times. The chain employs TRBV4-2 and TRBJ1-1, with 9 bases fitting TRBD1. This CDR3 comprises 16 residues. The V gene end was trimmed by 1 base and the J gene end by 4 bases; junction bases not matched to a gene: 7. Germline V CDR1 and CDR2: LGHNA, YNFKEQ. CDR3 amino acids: CASSQALGQGVTEAFF. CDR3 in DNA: TGTGCCAGCAGCCAAGCGCTGGGACAGGGCGTCACTGAAGCTTTCTTT.

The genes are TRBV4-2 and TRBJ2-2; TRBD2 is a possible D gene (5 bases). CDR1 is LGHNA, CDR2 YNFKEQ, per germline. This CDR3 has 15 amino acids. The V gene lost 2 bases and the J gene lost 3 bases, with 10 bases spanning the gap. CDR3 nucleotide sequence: TGTGCCAGCAGCCAACAGCGGACGGACACCGGGGAGCTGTTTTTT. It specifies CASSQQRTDTGELFF.

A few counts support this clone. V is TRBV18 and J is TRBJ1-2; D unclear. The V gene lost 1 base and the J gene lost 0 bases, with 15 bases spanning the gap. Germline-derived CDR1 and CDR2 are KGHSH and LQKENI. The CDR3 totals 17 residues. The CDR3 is CASSPRSGTTSNYGYTF. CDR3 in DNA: TGTGCCAGCTCACCACGCTCAGGCACCACTTCTAACTATGGCTACACCTTC.

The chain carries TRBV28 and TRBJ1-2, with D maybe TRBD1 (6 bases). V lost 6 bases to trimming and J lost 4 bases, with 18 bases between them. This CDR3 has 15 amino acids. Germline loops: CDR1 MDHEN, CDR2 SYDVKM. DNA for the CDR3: TGTGCCAGCAGCCGCCCCTACAGGGAGGGCTATGGCTACACCTTC. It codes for CASSRPYREGYGYTF.

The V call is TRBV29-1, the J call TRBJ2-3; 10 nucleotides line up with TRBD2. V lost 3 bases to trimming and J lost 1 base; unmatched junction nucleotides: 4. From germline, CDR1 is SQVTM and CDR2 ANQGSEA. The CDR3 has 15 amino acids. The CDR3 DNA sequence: TGCAGCGTTGATCCCGGGACTAGCGGCACAGATACGCAGTATTTT. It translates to CSVDPGTSGTDTQYF.

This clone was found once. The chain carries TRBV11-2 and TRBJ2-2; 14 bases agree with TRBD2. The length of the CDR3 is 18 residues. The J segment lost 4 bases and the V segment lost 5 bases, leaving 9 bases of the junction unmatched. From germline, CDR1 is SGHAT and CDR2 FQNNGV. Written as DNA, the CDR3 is TGTGCCAGCAGCGCCCAAGGGACTAGCGGGGGAAGCACCGGGGAGCTGTTTTTT. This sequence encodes CASSAQGTSGGSTGELFF.

In DNA form, the CDR3 reads TGTGCCAGCAGAAAACAAACGCCAGGGGACGAGCAGTACTTC. Translating gives CASRKQTPGDEQYF. The chain uses TRBV27 and TRBJ2-7, with D possibly being TRBD1 (6 bases). Trimming shortened V by 6 bases and J by 5 bases, and 17 bases separated the two germline ends. Germline-derived CDR1 and CDR2 are MNHEY and SMNVEV (reference sequence). The CDR3 is 14 residues long.